The rows below give T cell receptor beta chains drawn from one sample of a study of blood T cell repertoires in COVID-19. Clones were read by immunoSEQ multiplex PCR, and TCRdb kept only the in-frame ones, dropping some. Among some 330,000 clones listed, around 87% were seen once. The sequenced sample consisted of PBMCs or T cells enriched from blood (not recorded which). All receptors derive from a man aged 35 to 55 in a cohort exposed to, infected with or recovered from COVID-19 (not recorded which). The CDR3 runs from the conserved cysteine through the conserved F or W. Each record gives: J gene, V gene, CDR3 protein.

TRBJ2-1 | TRBV5-1 | CASSLGGTGADNEQFF
TRBJ1-5 | TRBV29-1 | CSVATNSNQPQHF
TRBJ1-6 | TRBV5-1 | CASRGGQADNSPLHF
TRBJ2-7 | TRBV28 | CASSLGHRVEQYF
TRBJ2-7 | TRBV2 | CASSASPGSRWREQYF
TRBJ2-1 | TRBV3-1/TRBV3-2 | CASSPGRLAGENEQFF
TRBJ1-5 | TRBV28 | CAIRQGLPGVSNQPQHF
TRBJ1-5 | TRBV6-6 | CASEDRGLTDQPQHF
TRBJ2-6 | TRBV27 | CASSAPGQGPNVLTF
TRBJ2-7 | TRBV29-1 | CSVEDGTYLGEQYF
TRBJ1-4 | TRBV5-4 | CASSQGTGLSEKLFF
TRBJ2-7 | TRBV5-1 | CASSPGTGREQYF
TRBJ2-1 | TRBV7-9 | CASSRLQGSHEQFF
TRBJ2-1 | TRBV5-4 | CASSPGLANEQFF
TRBJ2-7 | TRBV27 | CASSAYLAGGKREQYF
TRBJ1-1 | TRBV10-2 | CASSVDRNTEAFF
TRBJ1-2 | TRBV7-9 | CASSSDRVFYGYTF
TRBJ1-3 | TRBV5-1 | CASSSQGDSGNTIYF
TRBJ1-1 | TRBV3-1/TRBV3-2 | CASSRTTNTEAFF
TRBJ1-4 | TRBV18 | CASSYSTNEKLFF
TRBJ2-1 | TRBV7-9 | CASSGLAGGSGNEQFF
TRBJ1-3 | TRBV9 | CASQGSTTGNTIYF
TRBJ2-7 | TRBV30 | CAWSPTAYEQYF
TRBJ1-1 | TRBV4-1 | CASSAGQGAYGTEAFF
TRBJ1-1 | TRBV15 | CATSPRHDDKAFF
TRBJ2-3 | TRBV14 | CASSQQRPGLASTDTQYF
TRBJ2-1 | TRBV29-1 | CSASTSGRLSRTYNEQFF
TRBJ2-6 | TRBV7-9 | CASSSWDRGPGANVLTF
TRBJ2-2 | TRBV7-8 | CASSLRSSTGELFF